These 19 T cell receptor beta chains were sequenced from one sample in a study of long-term antiretroviral therapy in people with HIV. At survey level, the immunoSEQ assay was run in its v3.0 version. Generated by immunoSEQ multiplex PCR, the TCRdb table keeps only in-frame clones and is missing some. The sample includes about 14,000 clones, more than 65% of them seen just once. Sample: unsorted PBMCs, taken 0.4 years after starting antiretroviral therapy. These receptor sequences come from a man aged 25-40 years with HIV.

The chain recombines TRBV4-3 with TRBJ2-7, with 9 nucleotides matching TRBD1. CDR1 is LGHNA and CDR2 is YSLEER in the germline V gene. CDR3 length: 15 amino acids. J lost 4 bases, V lost 0 bases, and 4 bases had no gene match. The CDR3 DNA sequence: TGCGCCAGCAGCCAAGACGGGACAGGGATTTACGAGCAGTACTTC. This sequence encodes CASSQDGTGIYEQYF.

The table lists this clone with a few counts. The rearrangement uses TRBV5-4 and TRBJ2-7, with D perhaps matching TRBD1 (6 bases). From germline, CDR1 is SGHNT and CDR2 YYREEE (reference sequence). V gave up 4 bases and J gave up 4 bases, with 15 bases separating them. The CDR3 consists of 14 residues. The CDR3 DNA reads as TGTGCCAGCAGCACCCGACAGGCCGCTTACGAGCAGTACTTC. It encodes CASSTRQAAYEQYF. Combining the CDR3 with reference TRBV5-4 and TRBJ2-7 gives the whole variable domain ETGVTQSPTHLIKTRGQQVTLRCSSQSGHNTVSWYQQALGQGPQFIFQYYREEENGRGNFPPRFSGLQFPNYSSELNVNALELDDSALYLCASSTRQAAYEQYFGPGTRLTVT.

V is TRBV27 and J is TRBJ2-7, with 8 bases aligning to TRBD1. The junction had 10 bases not matched to a gene; V was cut back by 5 bases and J by 4 bases. The germline V gene has CDR1 MNHEY and CDR2 SMNVEV (reference sequence). The CDR3 contains 15 residues. The CDR3 nucleotides read TGTGCCAGCAGTCCGACGGGACAGGTAATGTACGAGCAGTACTTC. Its translation is CASSPTGQVMYEQYF.

The chain recombines TRBV19 with TRBJ2-2; 9 bases are a match to TRBD1. Germline V gene data show CDR1 as LNHDA and CDR2 as SQIVND (reference sequence). Trimming took 5 bases from V and 6 from J; bases not matched to a gene: 1. The CDR3 is made up of 13 amino acids. This CDR3 is CASSYRGPGELFF. CDR3 nucleotides: TGTGCCAGTAGTTACAGGGGGCCCGGGGAGCTGTTTTTT.

This chain uses TRBV5-1 with TRBJ1-1; D may be TRBD1 (6 bases). V shed 0 bases and J shed 6 bases, with 12 bases lying between them. The CDR3 extends over 14 amino acids. CDR1 SGHRS and CDR2 YFSETQ come from the germline V gene. The CDR3 DNA is TGCGCCAGCAGCTTGGCATTACAGGGTTCTGAAGCTTTCTTT. This translates into CASSLALQGSEAFF.

CDR3 DNA sequence: TGCAGTGCCGACAGGGGCTATGGCTACACCTTC. Translation: CSADRGYGYTF. V usage is TRBV20-1 and J usage is TRBJ1-2, with 8 nucleotides matching TRBD1. Trimming took 6 bases from V and 4 from J; bases not matched to a gene: 1. Germline V gene sequence: CDR1 DFQATT, CDR2 SNEGSKA (reference sequence). CDR3 length equals 11 residues.

The rearrangement links TRBV5-4 to TRBJ1-2; 8 bases align to TRBD1. The V segment lost 0 bases and the J segment 1 base; nucleotides outside the gene matches: 8. CDR1 is SGHNT, CDR2 YYREEE, per germline (reference sequence). This CDR3 contains 17 residues. The CDR3 nucleotides read TGTGCCAGCAGCTTGGCGCAGGGGGCTCTTCTTAACTATGGCTACACCTTC. As protein: CASSLAQGALLNYGYTF.

J is TRBJ2-5 and V is TRBV7-9; 10 positions match TRBD1. From germline, CDR1 is SEHNR and CDR2 FQNEAQ (reference sequence). V trimming: 7 bases; J trimming: 1 base; junction bases outside the gene matches: 9. The CDR3 extends over 16 amino acids. The CDR3 protein is CASTFGTGVTQETQYF. The DNA of the CDR3 is TGTGCCAGCACATTCGGGACAGGGGTGACCCAAGAGACCCAGTACTTC. Supplemented by reference TRBV7-9 and TRBJ2-5, the full variable domain reads DTGVSQNPRHKITKRGQNVTFRCDPISEHNRLYWYRQTLGQGPEFLTYFQNEAQLEKSRLLSDRFSAERPKGSFSTLEIQRTEQGDSAMYLCASTFGTGVTQETQYFGPGTRLLVL.

The J gene is TRBJ1-2, the V gene TRBV30; no definite D call. The germline CDR1 and CDR2 sequences are GTSNPN and SVGIG (reference sequence). V lost 3 bases and J lost 1, with 9 bases in between. The CDR3 runs 13 residues. CDR3 nucleotide sequence: TGTGCCTGGAGCAGAATAATTAACTATGGCTACACCTTC. Translating it yields CAWSRIINYGYTF.

The table lists this clone with a count of one. Other DNA sequences within the sample encode an identical CDR3. This chain joins TRBV5-1 and TRBJ2-1, with unresolved D. Trimming took 4 bases from V and 5 from J, leaving 4 bases between them. Germline CDR1 SGHRS, CDR2 YFSETQ. The length of the CDR3 is 11 residues. The CDR3, as DNA: TGCGCCAGCAGCCTAGACAATGAGCAGTTCTTC. Translated, it gives CASSLDNEQFF.

The chain carries TRBV29-1 and TRBJ1-1; D possibly corresponds to TRBD1 (5 bases). Germline V gene data show CDR1 as SQVTM and CDR2 as ANQGSEA. The CDR3 sequence is 9 residues long. Between the trimmed V and J ends, which lost 7 bases and 6 bases, there was a span of 6 bases. CDR3 sequence: CSAGAEAFF. In nucleotides, the CDR3 is TGCAGCGCGGGGGCTGAAGCTTTCTTT.

The chain is built from TRBV27 and TRBJ2-3; D gene uncertain. This CDR3 is 15 amino acids long. V dropped 2 bases and J dropped 0 bases, with 9 bases sitting between them. Germline values: CDR1 MNHEY, CDR2 SMNVEV (reference sequence). This CDR3 is CASSLIAPSTDTQYF. CDR3 DNA: TGTGCCAGCAGTTTAATAGCCCCAAGCACAGATACGCAGTATTTT.

This clone was counted a few times. The chain uses TRBV6-1 and TRBJ1-5; unclear D gene. This CDR3 is 12 amino acids long. V dropped 4 bases and J dropped 0 bases, with 1 base sitting between them. The V gene's germline CDR1 is MNHNS and CDR2 SASEGT. CDR3 region: CASSVSNQPQHF. CDR3 sequence (DNA): TGTGCCAGCAGTGTTAGCAATCAGCCCCAGCATTTT.

The rearrangement uses TRBV27 and TRBJ2-3; 7 bases match TRBD1. V shed 4 bases, J shed 0 bases, and the junction held 10 bases outside the gene matches. The CDR3 consists of 17 residues. Germline lookup yields CDR1 MNHEY and CDR2 SMNVEV (reference sequence). In DNA, the CDR3 is TGTGCCAGCAGTTCTCCACGAGGGGGCCTTAGCACAGATACGCAGTATTTT. Translating gives CASSSPRGGLSTDTQYF.

This rearrangement joins TRBV5-5 to TRBJ2-7; 12 positions match TRBD2. J lost 5 bases, V lost 4 bases, and 16 bases had no gene match. The CDR3 runs to 18 residues. Germline V gene data show CDR1 as SGHKS and CDR2 as YYEKEE (reference sequence). Here the CDR3 reads CASSPGLAGTLLVDEQYF. CDR3 DNA: TGTGCCAGCAGCCCTGGACTAGCGGGGACCCTCTTGGTAGACGAGCAGTACTTC.

This sequence joins TRBV11-2 and TRBJ1-2; tentative D call: TRBD1 (5 bases). This CDR3 contains 14 residues. The ends were cut back, 5 bases at V and 3 bases at J, with 13 bases in the middle. The germline V gene encodes CDR1 SGHAT and CDR2 FQNNGV. CDR3 region: CASSPRGGDYGYTF. CDR3 nucleotide sequence: TGTGCCAGCAGCCCTCGTGGAGGGGACTATGGCTACACCTTC.

The chain uses TRBV5-4 and TRBJ2-7; TRBD2 aligns across 13 bases. The germline V gene has CDR1 SGHNT and CDR2 YYREEE (reference sequence). The junction had 5 bases not matched to a gene; V was cut back by 3 bases and J by 5 bases. CDR3 length equals 15 residues. The DNA of the CDR3 is TGTGCCAGCAGCTCACTAGCGGGAGGGCCAGACGAGCAGTACTTC. It translates to CASSSLAGGPDEQYF.

The J gene is TRBJ2-2, the V gene TRBV30; TRBD2 is a possible D gene (5 bases). The CDR3 has 13 residues. Germline V gene data show CDR1 as GTSNPN and CDR2 as SVGIG (reference sequence). DNA for the CDR3: TGTGCGACGAGGGAAGATAACACCGGGGAGCTGTTTTTT. This encodes CATREDNTGELFF. The full variable domain, rest sourced from reference TRBV30 and TRBJ2-2, is SQTIHQWPATLVQPVGSPLSLECTVEGTSNPNLYWYRQAAGRGLQLLFYSVGIGQISSEVPQNLSASRPQDRQFILSSKKLLLSDSGFYLCATREDNTGELFFGEGSRLTVL.

The gene calls are TRBV6-5 and TRBJ1-5; 8 nucleotides agree with TRBD1. Losses at the gene ends were 2 bases for V and 0 bases for J; bases not matched to a gene: 0. The CDR3 runs 15 residues. Germline lookup yields CDR1 MNHEY and CDR2 SVGAGI. In DNA form, the CDR3 reads TGTGCCAGCAGTTACGACAGGGGTAGCAATCAGCCCCAGCATTTT. Protein: CASSYDRGSNQPQHF.